This record concerns one T cell receptor beta chain sequence. The antigen remains unidentified. This sample was taken from a study of T cells in localized non-small cell lung cancer. Regarding the study as a whole: Adjacent uninvolved lung had the highest clonality, suggesting focused antigen responses.

Sequenced by immunoSEQ multiplex PCR; TCRdb stores in-frame clones only, minus some. The sample lists fewer than 30,000 clones, more than 65% occurring once. This CDR3 is 16 amino acids long. Germline values: CDR1 MNHNY, CDR2 SVGAGI (reference sequence). Trimming took 5 bases from V and 5 from J; bases not matched to a gene: 9. This chain uses TRBV6-6 with TRBJ2-4, with TRBD1 matching 10 bases. Specimen: peripheral blood mononuclear cells, collected before any cancer treatment. The TCR originated in a man between 35 and 75 years old with stage III lung adenocarcinoma. CDR3: CASSPHIGTGENIQYF. The CDR3, as DNA: TGTGCCAGCAGTCCCCATATAGGGACAGGGGAAAACATTCAGTACTTC.